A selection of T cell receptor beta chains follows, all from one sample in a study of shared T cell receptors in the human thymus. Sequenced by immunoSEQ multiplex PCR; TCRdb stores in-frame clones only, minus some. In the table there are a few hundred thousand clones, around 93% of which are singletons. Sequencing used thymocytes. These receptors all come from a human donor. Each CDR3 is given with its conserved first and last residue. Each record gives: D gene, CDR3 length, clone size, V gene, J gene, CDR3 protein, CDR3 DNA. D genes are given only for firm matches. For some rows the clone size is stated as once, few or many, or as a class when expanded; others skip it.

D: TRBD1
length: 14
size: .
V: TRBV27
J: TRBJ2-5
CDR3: CASSLGARGETQYF
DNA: TGTGCCAGCAGTTTAGGTGCCAGGGGGGAGACCCAGTACTTC

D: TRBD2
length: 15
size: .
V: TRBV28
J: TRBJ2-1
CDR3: CASSPRTSGSRRQFF
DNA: TGTGCCAGCAGTCCACGGACTAGCGGGAGCCGGCGGCAGTTCTTC

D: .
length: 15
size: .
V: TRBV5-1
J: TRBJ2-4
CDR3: CASSPVEEAKNIQYF
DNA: TGCGCCAGCAGCCCGGTGGAGGAGGCCAAAAACATTCAGTACTTC

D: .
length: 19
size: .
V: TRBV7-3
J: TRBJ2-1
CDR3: CASSLTEKFIAASYNEQFF
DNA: TGTGCCAGCAGCTTAACGGAGAAGTTTATAGCGGCCTCCTACAATGAGCAGTTCTTC

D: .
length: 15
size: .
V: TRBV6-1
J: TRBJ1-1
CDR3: CASSDRGAQNTEAFF
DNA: TGTGCCAGCAGTGATAGGGGGGCCCAGAACACTGAAGCTTTCTTT

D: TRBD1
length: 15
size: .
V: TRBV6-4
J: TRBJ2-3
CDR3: CASSAGTGGTDTQYF
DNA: TGTGCCAGCAGTGCCGGGACAGGGGGCACAGATACGCAGTATTTT

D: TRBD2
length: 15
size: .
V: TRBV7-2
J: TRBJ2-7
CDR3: CASSSGERETYEQYF
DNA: TGTGCCAGCAGCTCGGGTGAGCGGGAGACCTACGAGCAGTACTTC

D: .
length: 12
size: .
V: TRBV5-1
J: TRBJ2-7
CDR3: CASSPDTGMSHF
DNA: TGCGCCAGCAGCCCGGATACAGGGATGTCACACTTC

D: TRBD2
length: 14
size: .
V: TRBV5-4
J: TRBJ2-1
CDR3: CASSLAGGPGEQFF
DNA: TGTGCCAGCAGCTTGGCGGGAGGGCCGGGTGAGCAGTTCTTC

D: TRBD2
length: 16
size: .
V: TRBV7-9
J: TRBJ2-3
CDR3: CASSYGTSGRQDTQYF
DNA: TGTGCCAGCAGCTACGGGACTAGCGGGAGACAAGATACGCAGTATTTT

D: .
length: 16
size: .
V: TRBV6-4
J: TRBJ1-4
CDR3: CASSDSAEKVAEKLFF
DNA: TGTGCCAGCAGTGACTCGGCGGAGAAGGTTGCTGAAAAACTGTTTTTT

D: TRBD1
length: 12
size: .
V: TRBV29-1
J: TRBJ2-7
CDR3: CSVTRGPYEQYF
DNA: TGCAGCGTTACCAGGGGGCCGTACGAGCAGTACTTC

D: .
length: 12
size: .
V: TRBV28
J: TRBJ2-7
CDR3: CASTRVSYEQYF
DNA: TGTGCCAGCACCAGGGTCTCCTACGAGCAGTACTTC

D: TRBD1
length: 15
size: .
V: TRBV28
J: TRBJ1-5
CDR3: CASSFARQGGQPQHF
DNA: TGTGCCAGCAGTTTCGCCCGACAGGGCGGTCAGCCCCAGCATTTT

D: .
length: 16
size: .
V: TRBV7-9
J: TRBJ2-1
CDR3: CASSLEQGGFLDEQFF
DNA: TGTGCCAGCAGCTTAGAACAGGGTGGTTTTTTGGACGAGCAGTTCTTC

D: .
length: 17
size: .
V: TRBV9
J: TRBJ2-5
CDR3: CASSVATRTPNQETQYF
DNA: TGTGCCAGCAGCGTAGCTACTAGGACACCCAACCAAGAGACCCAGTACTTC

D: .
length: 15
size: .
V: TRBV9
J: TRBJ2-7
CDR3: CASSVEGGNPYEQYF
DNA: TGTGCCAGCAGCGTAGAGGGAGGTAACCCCTACGAGCAGTACTTC

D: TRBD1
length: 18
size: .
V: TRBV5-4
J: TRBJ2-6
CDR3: CASSSLKQGARGANVLTF
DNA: TGTGCCAGCAGCTCACTAAAGCAGGGGGCGAGAGGGGCCAACGTCCTGACTTTC

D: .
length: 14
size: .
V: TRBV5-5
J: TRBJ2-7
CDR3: CASSLAAGAYEQYF
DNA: TGTGCCAGCAGCTTGGCAGCAGGGGCCTACGAGCAGTACTTC

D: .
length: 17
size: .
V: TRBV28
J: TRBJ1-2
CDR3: CASSPTFPGGANYGYTF
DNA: TGTGCCAGCAGTCCGACCTTCCCAGGTGGGGCTAACTATGGCTACACCTTC

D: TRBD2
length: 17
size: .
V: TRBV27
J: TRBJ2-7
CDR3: CASRQFGTSGSGYEQYF
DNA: TGTGCCAGCAGACAATTCGGGACTAGCGGGAGCGGCTACGAGCAGTACTTC

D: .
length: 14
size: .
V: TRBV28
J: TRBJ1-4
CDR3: CASSLARSDEKLFF
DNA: TGTGCCAGCAGTTTGGCCAGGTCAGATGAAAAACTGTTTTTT

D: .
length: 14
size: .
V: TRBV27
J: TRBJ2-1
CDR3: CACSSGGSYNEQFF
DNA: TGTGCCTGCTCATCCGGGGGCAGCTACAATGAGCAGTTCTTC

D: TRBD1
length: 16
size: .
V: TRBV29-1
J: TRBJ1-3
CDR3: CSVEDLQGAPGNTIYF
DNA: TGCAGCGTTGAAGACCTACAGGGGGCCCCTGGAAACACCATATATTTT

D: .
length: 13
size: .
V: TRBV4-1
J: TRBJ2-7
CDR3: CASSQVAGVEQYF
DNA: TGCGCCAGCAGCCAAGTAGCCGGGGTGGAGCAGTACTTC

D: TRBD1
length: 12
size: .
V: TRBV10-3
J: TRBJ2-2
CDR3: CASGTGVGELFF
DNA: TGTGCCAGCGGGACAGGGGTTGGGGAGCTGTTTTTT

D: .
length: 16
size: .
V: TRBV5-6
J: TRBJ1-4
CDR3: CASSLVTWATNEKLFF
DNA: TGTGCCAGCAGCTTGGTGACCTGGGCAACTAATGAAAAACTGTTTTTT

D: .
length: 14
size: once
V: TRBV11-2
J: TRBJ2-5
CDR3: CASSLDGVGETQYF
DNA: TGTGCCAGCAGCTTAGATGGGGTTGGAGAGACCCAGTACTTC

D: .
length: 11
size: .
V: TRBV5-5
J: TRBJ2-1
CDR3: CASSSRTGQFF
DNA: TGTGCCAGCAGCTCCCGGACGGGGCAGTTCTTC

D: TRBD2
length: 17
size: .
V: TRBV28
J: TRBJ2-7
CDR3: CASSLSPLAELRHVQYF
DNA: TGTGCCAGCAGTTTATCCCCACTAGCGGAACTACGACATGTGCAGTACTTC

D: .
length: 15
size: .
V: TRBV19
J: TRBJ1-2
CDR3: CASSLPTGTHYGYTF
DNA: TGTGCCAGTAGTCTCCCTACCGGGACCCACTATGGCTACACCTTC

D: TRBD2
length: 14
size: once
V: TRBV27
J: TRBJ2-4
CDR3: CASSADGTRNIQYF
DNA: TGTGCCAGCAGCGCCGACGGGACTAGGAACATTCAGTACTTC

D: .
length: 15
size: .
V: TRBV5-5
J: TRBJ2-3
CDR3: CASSLTGGSTDTQYF
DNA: TGTGCCAGCAGCTTGACTGGGGGAAGCACAGATACGCAGTATTTT

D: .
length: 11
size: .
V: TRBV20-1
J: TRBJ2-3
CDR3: CSGDSTDTQYF
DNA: TGCAGTGGCGACAGCACAGATACGCAGTATTTT

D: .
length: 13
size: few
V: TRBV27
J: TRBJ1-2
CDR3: CASADRTNYGYTF
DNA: TGTGCCAGTGCCGACCGGACTAACTATGGCTACACCTTC

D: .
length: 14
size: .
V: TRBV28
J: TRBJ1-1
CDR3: CASSGRVGNTEAFF
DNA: TGTGCCAGCAGTGGCAGGGTGGGGAACACTGAAGCTTTCTTT

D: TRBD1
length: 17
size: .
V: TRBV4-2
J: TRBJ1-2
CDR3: CASSQDPGQRINYGYTF
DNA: TGTGCCAGCAGCCAAGATCCGGGACAGAGAATTAACTATGGCTACACCTTC

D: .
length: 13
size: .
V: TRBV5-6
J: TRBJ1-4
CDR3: CASSLTGGEKLFF
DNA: TGTGCCAGCAGCTTGACGGGGGGCGAAAAACTGTTTTTT

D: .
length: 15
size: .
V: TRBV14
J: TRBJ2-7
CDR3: CASSPYTPKTRSQYF
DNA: TGTGCCAGCAGCCCCTATACTCCTAAGACTAGATCCCAGTACTTC

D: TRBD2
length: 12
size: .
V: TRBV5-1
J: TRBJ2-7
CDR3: CASTSGSYEQYF
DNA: TGCGCCAGCACTAGCGGGAGTTACGAGCAGTACTTC

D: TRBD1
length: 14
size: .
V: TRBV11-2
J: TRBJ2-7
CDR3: CASSSRDSYYEQYF
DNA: TGTGCCAGCAGCTCCCGGGACAGTTACTACGAGCAGTACTTC

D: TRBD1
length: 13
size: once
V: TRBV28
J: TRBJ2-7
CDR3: CATGTGQTYEQYF
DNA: TGTGCCACCGGGACAGGCCAAACCTACGAGCAGTACTTC

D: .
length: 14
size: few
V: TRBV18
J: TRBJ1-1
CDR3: CASRQAPLNTEAFF
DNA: TGTGCCAGTCGACAGGCGCCCCTGAACACTGAAGCTTTCTTT

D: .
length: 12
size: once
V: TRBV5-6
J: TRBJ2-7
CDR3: CASSLGNNEQYF
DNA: TGTGCCAGCAGCTTAGGGAATAACGAGCAGTACTTC

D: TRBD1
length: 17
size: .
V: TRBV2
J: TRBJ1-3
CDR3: CASTHRIDRDSGNTIYF
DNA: TGTGCCAGCACCCACCGGATCGACAGGGATAGTGGAAACACCATATATTTT

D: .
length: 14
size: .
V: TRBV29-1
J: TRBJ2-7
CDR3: CSVEGVKSSYEQYF
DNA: TGCAGCGTCGAAGGGGTGAAGAGCTCCTACGAGCAGTACTTC

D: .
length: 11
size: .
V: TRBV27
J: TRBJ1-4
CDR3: CASGSGEKLFF
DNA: TGTGCCAGCGGCTCCGGTGAAAAACTGTTTTTT

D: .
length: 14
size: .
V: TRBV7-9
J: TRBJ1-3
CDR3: CASSEVSIGNTIYF
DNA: TGTGCCAGCAGCGAAGTATCCATTGGAAACACCATATATTTT